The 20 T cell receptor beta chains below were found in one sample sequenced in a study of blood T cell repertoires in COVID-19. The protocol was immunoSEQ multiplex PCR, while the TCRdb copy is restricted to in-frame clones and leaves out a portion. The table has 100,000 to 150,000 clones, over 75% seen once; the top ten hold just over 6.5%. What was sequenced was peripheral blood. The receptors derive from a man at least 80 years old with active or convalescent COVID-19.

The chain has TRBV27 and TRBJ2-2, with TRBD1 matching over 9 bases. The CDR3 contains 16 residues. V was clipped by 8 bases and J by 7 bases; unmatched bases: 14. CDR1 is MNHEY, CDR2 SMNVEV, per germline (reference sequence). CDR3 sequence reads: CASSFRGTGGLGELFF. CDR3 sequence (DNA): TGTGCCAGCTCCTTCAGGGGCACAGGGGGCCTCGGGGAGCTGTTTTTT.

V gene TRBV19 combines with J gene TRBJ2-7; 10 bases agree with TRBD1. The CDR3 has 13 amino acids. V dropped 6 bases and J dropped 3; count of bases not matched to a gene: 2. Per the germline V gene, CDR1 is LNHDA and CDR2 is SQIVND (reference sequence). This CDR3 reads CASSGTGDYEQYF. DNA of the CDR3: TGTGCCAGTAGCGGGACAGGGGACTACGAGCAGTACTTC.

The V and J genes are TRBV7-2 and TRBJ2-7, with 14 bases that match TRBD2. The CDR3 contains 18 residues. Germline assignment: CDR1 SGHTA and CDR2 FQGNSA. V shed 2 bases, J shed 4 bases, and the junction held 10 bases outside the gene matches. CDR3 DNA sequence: TGTGCCAGCAGCTTAATGGGACTAGCGGGGGTGAGACTTTACGAGCAGTACTTC. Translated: CASSLMGLAGVRLYEQYF.

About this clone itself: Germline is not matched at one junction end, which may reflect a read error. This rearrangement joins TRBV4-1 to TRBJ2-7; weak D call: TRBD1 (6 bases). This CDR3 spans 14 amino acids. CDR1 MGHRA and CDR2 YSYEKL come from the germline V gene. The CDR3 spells CASSRTSTLQGILF. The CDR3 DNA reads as TGCGCCAGCAGCCGGACGTCGACATTACAGGGAATCCTTTTC.

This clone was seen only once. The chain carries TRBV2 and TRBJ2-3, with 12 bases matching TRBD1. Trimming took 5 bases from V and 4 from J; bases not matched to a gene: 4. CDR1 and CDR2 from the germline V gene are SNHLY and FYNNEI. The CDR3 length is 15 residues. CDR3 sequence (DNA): TGTGCCAGCAGTCCGGGACAGGGGGCCCCAGATACGCAGTATTTT. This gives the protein CASSPGQGAPDTQYF.

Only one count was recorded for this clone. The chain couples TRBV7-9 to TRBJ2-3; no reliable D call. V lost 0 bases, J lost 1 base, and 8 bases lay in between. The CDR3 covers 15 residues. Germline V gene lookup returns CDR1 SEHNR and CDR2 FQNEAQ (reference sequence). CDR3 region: CASSLALGRTDTQYF. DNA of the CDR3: TGTGCCAGCAGCTTAGCGCTGGGCCGCACAGATACGCAGTATTTT.

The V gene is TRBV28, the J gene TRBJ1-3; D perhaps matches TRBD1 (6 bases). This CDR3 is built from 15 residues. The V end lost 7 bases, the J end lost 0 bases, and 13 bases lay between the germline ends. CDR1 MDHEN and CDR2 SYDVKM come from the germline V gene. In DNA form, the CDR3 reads TGTGCCAGCAAGTCTCCACAGGGCTCTGGAAACACCATATATTTT. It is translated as CASKSPQGSGNTIYF.

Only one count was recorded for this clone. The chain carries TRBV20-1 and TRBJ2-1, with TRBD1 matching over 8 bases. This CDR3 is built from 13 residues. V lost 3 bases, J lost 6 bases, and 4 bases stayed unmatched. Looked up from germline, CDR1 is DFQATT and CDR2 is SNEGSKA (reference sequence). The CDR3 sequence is CSASSQGANEQFF. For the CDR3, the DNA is TGCAGTGCTAGTTCGCAGGGGGCCAATGAGCAGTTCTTC.

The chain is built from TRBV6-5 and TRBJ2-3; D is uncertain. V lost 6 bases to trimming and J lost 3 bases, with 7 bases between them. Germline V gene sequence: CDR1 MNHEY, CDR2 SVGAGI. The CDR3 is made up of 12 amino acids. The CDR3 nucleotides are TGTGCCAGCAGCGATCGGACAGATACGCAGTATTTT. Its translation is CASSDRTDTQYF.

CDR3 in amino acids: CSVALGDGDIQYF. As DNA, the CDR3 is TGCAGCGTGGCGCTAGGGGATGGGGACATTCAGTACTTC. V and J are TRBV29-1 and TRBJ2-4; a possible D gene is TRBD1 (5 bases). Deletions cut 6 bases from V and 8 bases from J, with 17 bases between. The length of the CDR3 is 13 residues. CDR1 is SQVTM, CDR2 ANQGSEA, per germline.

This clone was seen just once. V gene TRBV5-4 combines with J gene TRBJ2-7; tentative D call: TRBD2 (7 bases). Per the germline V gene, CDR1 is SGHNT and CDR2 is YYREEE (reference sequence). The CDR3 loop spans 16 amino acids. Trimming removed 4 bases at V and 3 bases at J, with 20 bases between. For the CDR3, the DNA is TGTGCCAGCAGCCATGGAGGCGGGGGCAGCTACTACGAGCAGTACTTC. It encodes CASSHGGGGSYYEQYF.

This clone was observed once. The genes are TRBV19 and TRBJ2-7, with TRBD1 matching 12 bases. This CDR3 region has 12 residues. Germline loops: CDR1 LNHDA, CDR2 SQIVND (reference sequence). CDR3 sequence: CAVGTGGFKQYF. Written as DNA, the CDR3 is TGTGCAGTCGGGACAGGGGGCTTTAAGCAGTACTTC.

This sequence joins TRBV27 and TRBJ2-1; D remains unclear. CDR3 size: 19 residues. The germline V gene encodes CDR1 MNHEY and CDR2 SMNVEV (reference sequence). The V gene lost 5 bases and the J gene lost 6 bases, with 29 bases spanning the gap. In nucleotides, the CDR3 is TGTGCCAGCAGTCCTTACCTACCCGATGTAGTGGGCGTCCCCAATGAGCAGTTCTTC. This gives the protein CASSPYLPDVVGVPNEQFF.

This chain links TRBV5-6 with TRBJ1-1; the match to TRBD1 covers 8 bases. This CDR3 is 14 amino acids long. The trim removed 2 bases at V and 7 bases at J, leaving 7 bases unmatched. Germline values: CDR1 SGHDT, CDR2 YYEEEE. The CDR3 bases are TGTGCCAGCAGCTTCACAGAAGGGACAGGTGAAGCTTTCTTT. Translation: CASSFTEGTGEAFF.

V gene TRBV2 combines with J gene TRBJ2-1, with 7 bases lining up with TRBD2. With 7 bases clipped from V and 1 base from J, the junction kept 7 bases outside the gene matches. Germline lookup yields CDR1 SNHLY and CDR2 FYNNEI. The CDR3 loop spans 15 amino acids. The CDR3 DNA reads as TGTGCCAGCAATCCTAGCGGTCTATCCTACAATGAGCAGTTCTTC. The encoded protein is CASNPSGLSYNEQFF.

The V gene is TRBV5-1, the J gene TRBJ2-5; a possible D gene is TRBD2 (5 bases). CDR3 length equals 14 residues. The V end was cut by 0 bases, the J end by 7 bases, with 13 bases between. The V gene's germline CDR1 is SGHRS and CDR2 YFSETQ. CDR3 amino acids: CASSLGSEGTTQYF. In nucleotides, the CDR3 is TGCGCCAGCAGCTTGGGGAGTGAGGGAACGACCCAGTACTTC.

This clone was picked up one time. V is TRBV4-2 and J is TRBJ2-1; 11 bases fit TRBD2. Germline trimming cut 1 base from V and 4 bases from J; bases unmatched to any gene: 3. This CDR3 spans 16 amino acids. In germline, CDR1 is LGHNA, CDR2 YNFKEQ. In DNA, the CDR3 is TGTGCCAGCAGCCAAGCGGGACTAGCGGTATACAATGAGCAGTTCTTC. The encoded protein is CASSQAGLAVYNEQFF.

This CDR3 is CASTLRRGPGNTIYF. The DNA for the CDR3 is TGTGCCAGTACCTTACGCAGGGGGCCTGGAAACACCATATATTTT. This chain links TRBV19 with TRBJ1-3; TRBD1 aligns across 8 bases. V lost 7 bases to trimming and J lost 2 bases; unmatched junction nucleotides: 7. This CDR3 spans 15 amino acids. The V gene's germline CDR1 is LNHDA and CDR2 SQIVND (reference sequence).

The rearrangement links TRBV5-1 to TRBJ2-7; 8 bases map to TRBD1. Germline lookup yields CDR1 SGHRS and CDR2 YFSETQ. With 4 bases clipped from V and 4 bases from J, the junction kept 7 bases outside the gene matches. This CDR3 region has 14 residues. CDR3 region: CASSIGQGWYEQYF. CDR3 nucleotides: TGCGCCAGCAGCATAGGACAGGGTTGGTACGAGCAGTACTTC.

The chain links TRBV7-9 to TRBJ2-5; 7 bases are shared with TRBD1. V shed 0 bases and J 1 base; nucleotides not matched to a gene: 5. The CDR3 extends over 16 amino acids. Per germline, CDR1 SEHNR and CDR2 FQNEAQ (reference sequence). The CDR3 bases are TGTGCCAGCAGCTTAGCCCGAGGACAGGCCCAAGAGACCCAGTACTTC. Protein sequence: CASSLARGQAQETQYF.